The sequence of this TCR beta chain was determined in a study of neoadjuvant anti-PD-1 for oral cavity cancer. Study-level information: Most patients had three to four biweekly doses of 3 mg/kg nivolumab before resection. Patients without progression received a fourth nivolumab dose around day 43, then surgical resection on days 50-56.

Findings of the study overall: Post-treatment tumors with larger preexisting clones showed more shrinkage.

The time point: after neoadjuvant nivolumab, at surgical resection. These oral cavity squamous cell carcinomas were HPV-negative and locally advanced. Libraries were prepared by immunoSEQ multiplex PCR; TCRdb keeps only in-frame clonotypes and omits some of them. The repertoire includes some 15,000 clones, 35% to 50% of them detected once, and 30% to 45% sits in the top ten. Between the trimmed V and J ends, which lost 6 bases and 5 bases, there was a span of 20 bases. Germline loops: CDR1 SNHLY, CDR2 FYNNEI. The CDR3 is 16 amino acids. This clone was observed a few times. Its specificity is unknown. This chain connects TRBV2 to TRBJ1-5, with a tentative D call TRBD1 (6 bases). The sequence derives from a person aged 35 to 85 with oral cavity squamous cell carcinoma. Material: tumor tissue, obtained after nivolumab (anti-PD-1) treatment. The CDR3 loop reads CASSGVVTGTYQPQHF. CDR3 DNA: TGTGCCAGCAGCGGGGTAGTGACAGGTACTTATCAGCCCCAGCATTTT. Using reference TRBV2 and TRBJ1-5 for the parts outside the CDR3, the full variable domain is EPEVTQTPSHQVTQMGQEVILRCVPISNHLYFYWYRQILGQKVEFLVSFYNNEISEKSEIFDDQFSVERPDGSNFTLKIRSTKLEDSAMYFCASSGVVTGTYQPQHFGDGTRLSIL.